This paragraph reports one TCR beta chain. Its antigen remains undetermined. No much larger clonotype is one base removed from it; base qualities were not supplied. The cohort was made up of 666 healthy bone marrow donors. All cohort members were sampled while nominally healthy, although unrecorded immune exposures were likely present. The donor was CMV seropositive and was included in the group of approximately 310 seropositive cohort members. A peripheral blood sample was collected from each donor, and TCR beta sequencing was performed on peripheral blood mononuclear cells. Genomic DNA extraction from the blood cell samples was performed with the Qiagen DNeasy Blood Extraction Kit. This entry comes from a study of cytomegalovirus exposure and HLA in healthy donors (dated by TCRdb to the late 2010s). Notes on the research overall: According to an earlier analysis of several hundred of the donors, roughly 180 million T cells yielded 90 million to 140 million unique TCR beta sequences and around 300 Gb of sequence data. A later analysis re-examined previously published TCR beta repertoires from around 670 donors and added high-resolution HLA genotyping to investigate patterns of TCR occurrence. The study aimed to test whether cataloging public T cell receptors could reveal signatures of past pathogen exposure. To decide whether each TCR beta V gene segment behaved as functional or pseudogenic, an earlier analysis of approximately 590 of the donors relied on high-throughput TCR beta sequencing. On average, about 200,000 unique TCR beta nucleotide sequences were sequenced per donor among about 400 genotyped donors of the cohort, with 15% to 20% of those sequences being non-productive. Donor age, sex, ethnicity and CMV serostatus were compiled together with the repertoire data. Along with the roughly 670-subject first cohort, a separate validation cohort of around 110 different subjects was used. Several DR-DQ haplotypes were treated as single units for association and clustering because of strong linkage in the cohort. Among the roughly 400 genotyped donors, around 81% belonged to the genetic ancestry cluster associated with self-reported Caucasian donors. Class I and class II HLA loci were covered by the typing at four-digit resolution. All discovery cohort repertoires had been generated on a single sequencing platform. The number of donors typed differed by locus, with about 629-640 for A, B, C, DRB1 and DQB1, 522 for DQA1, approximately 580 for DPA1, and under 490 for DPB1. In a later genetic analysis, genome-wide SNP genotypes for about 65% of the 666 donors were used, and that subset was treated as a discovery cohort. In the later analysis, no new phenotypic data were used to find candidate immune exposures; instead, reliance was placed on TCR beta sequences and their occurrence across donors. Using immunosequencing, the study profiled T cell repertoires from fewer than 700 subjects and related those repertoires to cytomegalovirus serostatus. High-throughput TCR immunosequencing, statistical association of individual TCRs with disease status, and machine learning were combined to predict cytomegalovirus infection status. An early release that covered roughly 600 HLA-typed donors contained about 290 gigabases of sequencing data and 85 million to 100 million unique TCR sequences.

The study at large found these results: An earlier analysis of several hundred of the donors showed that most TCR beta V segments appeared in productive rearrangements either about 87% or about 30% of the time, which broadly matched IMGT annotations. A further reported finding was that TCR beta sequences accurately predicted the HLA-A and HLA-B alleles for most subjects in the first cohort. Across donors, most TCR sequences were observed very rarely, whereas some public TCRs were present in many individuals. The cohort was sequenced for TCR beta chains only, and without alpha or paired-chain data the features that could be detected were limited. In both the original and validation cohorts, the classifier was reported to diagnose cytomegalovirus status with high specificity and sensitivity. Because counts were too low, some 17 rarely observed V segments, including chromosome 9 orphons, were excluded from the earlier analysis of around 590 of the donors. In the study, around 150 TCR beta chains were listed as associated with cytomegalovirus. A later analysis found that most CMV-associated TCR beta chains appeared HLA-restricted, with HLA associations seemingly driven largely by CMV exposure. According to a later analysis, parvovirus B19, influenza, CMV and Epstein-Barr virus appeared linked to several top co-occurrence clusters. In a later analysis, 15,000 to 20,000 TCR beta sequences were associated with specific HLA alleles at a false discovery rate of 0.05. Some IMGT-functional V segments, including TRBV6-2 and TRBV6-3, could not be told apart with the 87-base-pair reads, so those segments were excluded. A later genetic analysis reported fewer N-insertions in productive TCRs among donors in an Asian-associated ancestry cluster than the roughly 620-donor mean. In a later analysis, HLA-associated TCR beta chains were found to be more clonally expanded and to have lower generation probabilities than equally common non-associated chains. In a later genetic analysis, a missense DCLRE1C variant was associated with V-gene and J-gene trimming of TCR beta chains, and the association was replicated in an independent cohort. A cluster of highly shared sequence variants was judged likely to represent a technical artifact of the sequencing pipeline. For the cohort, immune exposure information was limited to CMV serostatus. In a later analysis, the rate of TCR association differed among HLA loci, with DRB1 alleles having the most associated TCRs and HLA-C alleles having the fewest. The authors suggested that the approach could potentially be generalized to other disease states and immunological phenotypes. When HLA alleles, especially DR and DQ, strongly co-occurred, attributing TCR associations to individual alleles was difficult. HLA typing was unavailable for some donors at each locus, so association tests used only the typed subset. Roughly uniform sequencing depth across donors was assumed in presence/absence analyses, although this assumption may not hold. In vitro tests confirmed that a few of the cytomegalovirus-associated TCR beta chains recognize cytomegalovirus antigens. Linkage disequilibrium might explain the correlated functional status among segregating V segments, but an unknown experimental factor could not be excluded.

The library was prepared using the immunoSEQ multiplex PCR assay. The multiplex PCR relied on a mix of 60 forward primers for TCR Vbeta segments and 13 reverse primers for TCR Jbeta segments. Amplification of the CDR3 region of rearranged TCR beta genes was performed with a multiplex PCR assay on genomic DNA. The amplified TCR beta libraries were sequenced on the Illumina HiSeq System as 87-base-pair reads. Concerning the study's data processing: A later analysis counted approximately 76 million unique TCR beta chains across the 650 to 700 repertoires, and approximately 11 million of these chains were shared by at least two donors. A nearest-neighbor algorithm error-corrected the raw reads and collapsed the reads into unique sequences, merging closely related sequences to remove PCR and sequencing errors. To assign V, D and J gene segments, CDR3 sequences were aligned to IMGT reference sequences. For a sequence to be retained, a match of at least six nucleotides was required to both a V gene segment and a J gene segment. Rearrangements were classified as productive when the CDR3 lacked stop codons and remained in frame with V and J, and all other rearrangements were classified as non-productive. CDR3 was defined according to IMGT convention as the region running from the second conserved V-encoded cysteine to the conserved J-encoded phenylalanine. The earlier analysis of about 590 of the donors excluded sequences that lacked an unambiguous match to a single V gene segment. In an earlier analysis of a few hundred of the donors, a V segment was called functional when productive rearrangements were above 56.7%, and segregating when the standard deviation between donors exceeded 5%. To diagnose cytomegalovirus status from the catalog of TCR beta chain sequences, a statistical classification framework was built. A later analysis assigned V and J genes by comparing TCR nucleotide sequences with IMGT/GENE-DB human TR gene sequences. Using the TCRdist pipeline, a later analysis assigned CDR3 sequences along with most-parsimonious VDJ recombination scenarios. In a later analysis, each TCR beta chain was defined by its CDR3 amino acid sequence together with its V-gene family, and reads without a unique V-gene family were excluded. To address suspected cross-contamination and a sequencing artifact, a later analysis removed approximately 600 highly shared, low-generation-probability nucleotide sequences. In a later analysis, a clonal expansion index for each public chain was calculated from normalized within-repertoire ranks of inferred template counts. A later analysis computed generation probabilities with a VDJ recombination model fitted to out-of-frame rearrangements, and checked the results against IGoR. Hypergeometric tests were used in a later analysis to score TCR-TCR, TCR-HLA and TCR-CMV co-occurrence, with a repertoire-size bias correction applied to the TCR pairs. False discovery rates were estimated in a later analysis by permuting HLA or CMV assignments 20 times. A later analysis grouped co-occurring TCRs with DBSCAN, adding TCRdist sequence similarity when clustering within HLA-allele-positive subsets. For co-occurrence clustering, repertoires with fewer than 30,000 or more than 120,000 public chains were excluded, along with four or five repertoires with anomalous nucleotide sharing. In its TCRdb copy, this immuneACCESS table keeps in-frame sequences only and misses some clones. Where compared with another copy, unresolved V genes explain less than half of these, and the others have no known cause. For V, J and clone size, that table is used; D and trimming come from the DNA. Within this sample are approximately 120,000 clones, with around two thirds of them counted one time only. Of the sample, less than 5% is held by the ten largest clones.

The germline ends are 11 bases apart after V is trimmed by 0 bases and J by 5 bases. The CDR3 measures 14 amino acids from cysteine to phenylalanine. Only the CDR3 DNA is retained, 42 bases long and in frame from the first base. Looking up the germline V gene yields CDR1 SGHVS and CDR2 FNYEAQ. The chain is encoded by TRBV7-6 joined to TRBJ2-7; a tentative D match to TRBD2 spans 6 bases. The sequenced material came from PBMCs. This TCR was sampled from a man in his fifties or sixties in good health and CMV-seropositive. The DNA sequence is given as TGTGCCAGCAGCTTAGCCAACGGGGGAAACGAGCAGTACTTC. This encodes CASSLANGGNEQYF.